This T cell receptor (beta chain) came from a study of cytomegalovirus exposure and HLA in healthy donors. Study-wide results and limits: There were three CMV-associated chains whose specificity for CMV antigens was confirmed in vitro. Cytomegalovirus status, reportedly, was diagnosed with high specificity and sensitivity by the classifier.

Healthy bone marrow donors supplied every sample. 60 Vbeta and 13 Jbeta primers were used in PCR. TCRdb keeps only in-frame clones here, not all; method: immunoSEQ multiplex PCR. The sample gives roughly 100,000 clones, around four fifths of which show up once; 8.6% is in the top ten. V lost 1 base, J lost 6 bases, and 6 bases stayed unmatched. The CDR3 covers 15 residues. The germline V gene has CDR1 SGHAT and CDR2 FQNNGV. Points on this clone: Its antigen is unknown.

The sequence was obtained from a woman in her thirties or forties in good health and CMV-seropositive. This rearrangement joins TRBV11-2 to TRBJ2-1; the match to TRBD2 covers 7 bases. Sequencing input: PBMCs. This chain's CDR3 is CASSLGAGNSNEQFF. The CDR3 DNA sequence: TGTGCCAGCAGCTTAGGAGCGGGGAATTCCAATGAGCAGTTCTTC. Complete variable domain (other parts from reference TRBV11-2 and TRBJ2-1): EAGVAQSPRYKIIEKRQSVAFWCNPISGHATLYWYQQILGQGPKLLIQFQNNGVVDDSQLPKDRFSAERLKGVDSTLKIQPAKLEDSAVYLCASSLGAGNSNEQFFGPGTRLTVL.